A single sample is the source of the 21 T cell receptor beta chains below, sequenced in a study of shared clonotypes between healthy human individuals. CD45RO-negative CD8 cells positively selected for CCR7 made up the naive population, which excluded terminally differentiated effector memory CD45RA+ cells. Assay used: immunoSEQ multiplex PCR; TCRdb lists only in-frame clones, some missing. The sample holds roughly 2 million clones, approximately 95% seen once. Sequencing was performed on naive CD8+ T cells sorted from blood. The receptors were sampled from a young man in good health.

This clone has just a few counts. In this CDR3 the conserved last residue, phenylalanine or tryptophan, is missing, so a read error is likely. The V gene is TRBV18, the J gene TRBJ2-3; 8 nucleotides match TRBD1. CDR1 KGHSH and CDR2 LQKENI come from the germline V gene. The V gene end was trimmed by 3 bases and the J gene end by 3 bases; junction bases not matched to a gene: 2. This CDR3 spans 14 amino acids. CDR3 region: CASSPTGGTDTQYL. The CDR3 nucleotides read TGTGCCAGCTCACCTACAGGGGGAACAGATACGCAGTATCTT.

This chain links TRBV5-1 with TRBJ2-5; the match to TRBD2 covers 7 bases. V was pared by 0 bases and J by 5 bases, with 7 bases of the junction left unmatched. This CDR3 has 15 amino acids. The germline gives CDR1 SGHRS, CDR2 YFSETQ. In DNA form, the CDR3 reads TGCGCCAGCAGCTTGGTGGCGGGAGTAGGGGAGACCCAGTACTTC. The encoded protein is CASSLVAGVGETQYF.

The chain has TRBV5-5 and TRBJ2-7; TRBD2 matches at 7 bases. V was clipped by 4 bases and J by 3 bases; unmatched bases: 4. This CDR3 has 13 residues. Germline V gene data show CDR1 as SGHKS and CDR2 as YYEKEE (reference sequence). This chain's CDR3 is CASSLWTSYEQYF. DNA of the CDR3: TGTGCCAGCAGCCTTTGGACTAGCTACGAGCAGTACTTC.

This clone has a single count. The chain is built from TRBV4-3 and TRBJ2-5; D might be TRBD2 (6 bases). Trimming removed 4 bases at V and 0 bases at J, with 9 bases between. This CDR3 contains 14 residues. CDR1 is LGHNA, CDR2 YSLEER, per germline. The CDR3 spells CASSPLANQETQYF. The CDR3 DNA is TGCGCCAGCAGCCCGCTAGCGAACCAAGAGACCCAGTACTTC.

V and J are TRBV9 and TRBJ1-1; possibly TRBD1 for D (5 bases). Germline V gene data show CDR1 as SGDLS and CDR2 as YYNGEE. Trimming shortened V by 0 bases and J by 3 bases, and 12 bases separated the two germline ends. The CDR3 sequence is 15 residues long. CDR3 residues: CASSVVSGGDTEAFF. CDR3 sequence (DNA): TGTGCCAGCAGCGTAGTTTCTGGGGGGGACACTGAAGCTTTCTTT.

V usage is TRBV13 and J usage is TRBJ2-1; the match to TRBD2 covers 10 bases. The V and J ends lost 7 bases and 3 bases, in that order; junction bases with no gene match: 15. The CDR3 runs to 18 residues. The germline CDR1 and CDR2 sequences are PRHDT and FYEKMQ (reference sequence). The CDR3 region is CASNNRVELAGGYNEQFF. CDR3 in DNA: TGTGCCAGCAACAACCGGGTCGAGTTAGCGGGAGGCTACAATGAGCAGTTCTTC. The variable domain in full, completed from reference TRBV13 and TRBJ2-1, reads AAGVIQSPRHLIKEKRETATLKCYPIPRHDTVYWYQQGPGQDPQFLISFYEKMQSDKGSIPDRFSAQQFSDYHSELNMSSLELGDSALYFCASNNRVELAGGYNEQFFGPGTRLTVL.

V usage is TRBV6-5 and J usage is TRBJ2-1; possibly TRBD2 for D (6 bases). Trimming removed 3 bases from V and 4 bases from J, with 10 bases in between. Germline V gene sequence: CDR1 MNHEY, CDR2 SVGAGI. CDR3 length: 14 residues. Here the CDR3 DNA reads TGTGCCAGCAGTTATCACGGGAGTTACAATGAGCAGTTCTTC. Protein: CASSYHGSYNEQFF.

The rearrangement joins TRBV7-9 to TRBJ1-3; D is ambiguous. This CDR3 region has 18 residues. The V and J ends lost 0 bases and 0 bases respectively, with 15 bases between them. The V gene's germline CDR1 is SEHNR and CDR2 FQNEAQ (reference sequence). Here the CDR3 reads CASSLAAPPESSGNTIYF. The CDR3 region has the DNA TGTGCCAGCAGCTTAGCGGCCCCCCCAGAGTCCTCTGGAAACACCATATATTTT.

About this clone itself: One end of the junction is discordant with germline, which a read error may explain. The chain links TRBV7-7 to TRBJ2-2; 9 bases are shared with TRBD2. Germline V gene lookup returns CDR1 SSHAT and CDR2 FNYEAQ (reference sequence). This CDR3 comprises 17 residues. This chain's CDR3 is CASSFSPLSGSTGELFF. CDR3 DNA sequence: TGTGCTAGCAGCTTTAGTCCCCTTAGCGGGAGTACCGGGGAGCTGTTTTTT.

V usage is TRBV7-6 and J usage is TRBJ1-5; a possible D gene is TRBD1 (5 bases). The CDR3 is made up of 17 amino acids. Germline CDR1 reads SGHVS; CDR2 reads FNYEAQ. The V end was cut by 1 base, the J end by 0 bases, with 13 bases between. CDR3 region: CASSLGPGGYSNQPQHF. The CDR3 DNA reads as TGTGCCAGCAGCTTAGGCCCCGGGGGGTATAGCAATCAGCCCCAGCATTTT.

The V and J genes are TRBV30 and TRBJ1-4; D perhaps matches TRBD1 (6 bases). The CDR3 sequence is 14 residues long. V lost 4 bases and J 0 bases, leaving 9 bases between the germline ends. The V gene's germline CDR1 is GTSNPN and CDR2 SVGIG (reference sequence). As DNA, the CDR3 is TGTGCCTGGACCTCAGGGGCAACTAATGAAAAACTGTTTTTT. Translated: CAWTSGATNEKLFF.

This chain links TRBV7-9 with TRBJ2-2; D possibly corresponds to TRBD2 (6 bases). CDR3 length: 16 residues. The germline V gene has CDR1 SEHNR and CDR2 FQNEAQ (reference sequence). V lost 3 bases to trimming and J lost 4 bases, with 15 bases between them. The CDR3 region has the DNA TGTGCCAGCAGCTTTCTCATTTTGGAGGGCACCGGGGAGCTGTTTTTT. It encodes CASSFLILEGTGELFF.

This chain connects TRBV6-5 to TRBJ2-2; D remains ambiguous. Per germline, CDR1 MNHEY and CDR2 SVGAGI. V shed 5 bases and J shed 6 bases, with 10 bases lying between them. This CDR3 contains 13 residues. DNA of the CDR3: TGTGCCAGCAGTCGGTCTGCACCCGGGGAGCTGTTTTTT. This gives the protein CASSRSAPGELFF.

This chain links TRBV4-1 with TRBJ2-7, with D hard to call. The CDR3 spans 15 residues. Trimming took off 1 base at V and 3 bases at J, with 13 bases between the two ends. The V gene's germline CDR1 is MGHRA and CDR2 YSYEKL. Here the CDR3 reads CASSQAPGLLYEQYF. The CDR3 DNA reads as TGCGCCAGCAGCCAAGCGCCCGGCCTCCTCTACGAGCAGTACTTC.

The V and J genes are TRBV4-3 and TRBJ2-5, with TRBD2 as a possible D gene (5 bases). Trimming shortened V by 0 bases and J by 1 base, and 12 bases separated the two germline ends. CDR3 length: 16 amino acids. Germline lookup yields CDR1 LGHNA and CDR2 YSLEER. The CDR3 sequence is CASSQEVGSVQETQYF. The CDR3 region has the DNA TGCGCCAGCAGCCAAGAAGTTGGGAGCGTCCAAGAGACCCAGTACTTC.

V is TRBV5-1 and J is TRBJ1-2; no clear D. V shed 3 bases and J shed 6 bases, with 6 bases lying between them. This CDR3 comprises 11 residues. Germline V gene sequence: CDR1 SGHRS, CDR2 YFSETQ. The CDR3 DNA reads TGCGCCAGCAGCTCAGGAAATGGCTACACCTTC. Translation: CASSSGNGYTF.

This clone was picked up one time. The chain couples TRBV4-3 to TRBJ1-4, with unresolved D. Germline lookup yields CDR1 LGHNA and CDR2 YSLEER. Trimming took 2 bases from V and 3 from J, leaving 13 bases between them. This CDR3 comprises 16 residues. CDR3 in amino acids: CASSQSSEAPNEKLFF. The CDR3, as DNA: TGCGCCAGCAGCCAATCCTCCGAGGCACCTAATGAAAAACTGTTTTTT.

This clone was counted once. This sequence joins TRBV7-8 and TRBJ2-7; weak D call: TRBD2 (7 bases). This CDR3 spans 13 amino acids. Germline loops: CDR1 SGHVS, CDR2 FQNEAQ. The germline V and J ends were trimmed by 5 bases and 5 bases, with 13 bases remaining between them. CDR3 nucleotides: TGTGCCAGCAGCCAGGGAGGGGGGAACGAGCAGTACTTC. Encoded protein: CASSQGGGNEQYF.

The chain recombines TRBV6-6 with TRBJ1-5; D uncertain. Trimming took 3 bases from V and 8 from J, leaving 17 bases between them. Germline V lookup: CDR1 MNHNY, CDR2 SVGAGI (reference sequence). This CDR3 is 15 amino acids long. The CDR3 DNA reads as TGTGCCAGCAGTTATTGGGCGGCCCAACGGGAGCCCCAGCATTTT. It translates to CASSYWAAQREPQHF.

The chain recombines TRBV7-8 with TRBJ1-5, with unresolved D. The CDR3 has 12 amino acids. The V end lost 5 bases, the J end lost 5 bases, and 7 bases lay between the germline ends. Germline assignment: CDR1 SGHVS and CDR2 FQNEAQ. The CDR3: CASSPQYQPQHF. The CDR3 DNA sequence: TGTGCCAGCAGCCCCCAATATCAGCCCCAGCATTTT.

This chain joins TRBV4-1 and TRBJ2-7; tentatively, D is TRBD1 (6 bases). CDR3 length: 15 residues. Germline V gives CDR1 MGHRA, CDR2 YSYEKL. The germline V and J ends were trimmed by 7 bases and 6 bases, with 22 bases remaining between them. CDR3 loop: CASTLDRFSQGEQYF. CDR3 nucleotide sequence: TGCGCCAGCACCCTAGACAGGTTTTCACAGGGCGAGCAGTACTTC.